The present entry profiles one T cell receptor (beta chain) with its context. The sample comes from a study of blood T cell repertoires in COVID-19. This CDR3 region has 14 residues. V was trimmed by 8 bases and J by 0 bases, leaving 11 bases between them. Germline CDR1 LGHDT, CDR2 YNNKEL (reference sequence). The repertoire was sequenced with immunoSEQ multiplex PCR; TCRdb's copy has only in-frame clones and lacks some. This repertoire shows fewer than 85,000 clones, over 75% found once; its top ten account for 4.1%. The source of this sequence is a woman in her fifties or sixties with acute or convalescent COVID-19. Sequencing was performed on peripheral blood. The chain combines TRBV3-1 (or the pseudogene TRBV3-2) with TRBJ2-1; TRBD2 is a possible D gene (5 bases). The CDR3 DNA sequence: TGTGCCAGCGGTTCGACTAACTCCTACAATGAGCAGTTCTTC. Its protein is CASGSTNSYNEQFF.